What follows are 2 T cell receptor beta chains derived from one specimen sequenced in a study of T cell responses to AZD1222 COVID-19 vaccine. TCRdb's copy holds only in-frame clones and misses some; the assay was immunoSEQ multiplex PCR. The table records around 94,000 clones, roughly 89% of them present only once. Sequenced material: peripheral blood, taken on day 0 of AZD1222 vaccination. Receptors were obtained from an adult in good health.

This chain uses TRBV19 with TRBJ1-2; 7 nucleotides match TRBD1. Germline loops: CDR1 LNHDA, CDR2 SQIVND (reference sequence). The CDR3 runs 15 residues. J gave up 3 bases and V 5 bases, and 9 bases lay outside the gene matches. The DNA of the CDR3 is TGTGCCAGTAGTGCCTATACCGGGACAGACTATGGCTACACCTTC. It translates to CASSAYTGTDYGYTF. The full variable domain, with the rest looked up from reference TRBV19 and TRBJ1-2, is DGGITQSPKYLFRKEGQNVTLSCEQNLNHDAMYWYRQDPGQGLRLIYYSQIVNDFQKGDIAEGYSVSREKKESFPLTVTSAQKNPTAFYLCASSAYTGTDYGYTFGSGTRLTVV.

This clone was picked up one time. The CDR3 reads CASSWTEDNYGYTF. CDR3 DNA: TGTGCCAGCTCGTGGACAGAGGACAACTATGGCTACACCTTC. J is TRBJ1-2 and V is TRBV18, with a weak D call TRBD1 (6 bases). The CDR3 is made up of 14 amino acids. V was shortened by 6 bases and J by 2 bases, with 13 bases between the two germline ends. Germline V gene sequence: CDR1 KGHSH, CDR2 LQKENI.